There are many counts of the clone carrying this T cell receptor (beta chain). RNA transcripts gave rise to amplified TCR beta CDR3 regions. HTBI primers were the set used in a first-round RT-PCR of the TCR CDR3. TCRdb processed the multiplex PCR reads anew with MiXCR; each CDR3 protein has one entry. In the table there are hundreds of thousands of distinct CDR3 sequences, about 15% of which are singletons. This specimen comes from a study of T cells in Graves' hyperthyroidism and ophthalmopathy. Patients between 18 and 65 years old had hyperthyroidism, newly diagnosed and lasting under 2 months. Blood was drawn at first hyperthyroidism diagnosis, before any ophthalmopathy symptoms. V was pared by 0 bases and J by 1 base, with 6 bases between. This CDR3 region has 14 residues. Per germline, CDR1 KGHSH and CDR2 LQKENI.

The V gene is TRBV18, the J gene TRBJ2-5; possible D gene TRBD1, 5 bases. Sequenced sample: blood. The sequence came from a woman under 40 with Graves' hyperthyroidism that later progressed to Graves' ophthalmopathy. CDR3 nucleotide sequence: TGTGCCAGCTCACCACCAAGGGGCCAAGAGACCCAGTACTTC. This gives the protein CASSPPRGQETQYF.